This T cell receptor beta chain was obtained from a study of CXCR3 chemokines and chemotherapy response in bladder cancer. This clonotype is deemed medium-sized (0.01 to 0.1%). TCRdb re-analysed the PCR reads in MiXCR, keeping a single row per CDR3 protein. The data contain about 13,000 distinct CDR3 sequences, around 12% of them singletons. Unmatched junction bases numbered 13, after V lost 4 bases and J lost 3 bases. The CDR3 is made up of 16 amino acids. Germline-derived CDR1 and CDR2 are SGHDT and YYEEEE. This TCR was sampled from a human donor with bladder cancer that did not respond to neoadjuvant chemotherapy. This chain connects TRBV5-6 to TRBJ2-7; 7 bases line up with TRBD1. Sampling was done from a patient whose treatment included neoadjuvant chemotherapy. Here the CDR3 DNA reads TGTGCCAGCAGCGCCTCCGGGACAGCGATCCTCTACGAGCAGTACTTC. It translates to CASSASGTAILYEQYF.